This TCR beta chain was observed in a study of blood T cell repertoires in COVID-19 (dated by TCRdb to 2018 to 2020). Context from the whole study: Samples covering the acute and convalescent phases of COVID-19 were provided by collaborators in the United States, Italy and Spain. The material from the prospective study consisted of cDNA or gDNA derived from T cells, B-cell-depleted T cells, or PBMCs. The dataset comprised deeply sampled blood TCRbeta repertoires from subjects exposed to, actively infected with, or recovered from COVID-19. The repertoires were released in a freely available public database meant as a resource for research on the immune response to SARS-CoV-2. The samples were drawn from the first 160 participants of the ongoing ImmuneRACE study and from 1,200 or so subjects provided by 6 global collaborators. A de-identified subject ID, COVID-19 status, age in years and sex were almost always included in the sample metadata. Where HLA class I and class II types were available, the types were taken from metadata supplied by the sample provider, not from assay-based typing.

The collaborating institutions used their own protocols to collect whole blood in K2EDTA tubes. For TCRbeta analysis, collaborators shipped samples in one of three forms: frozen whole blood, isolated PBMCs, or DNA extracted from either of those sample types. This clone showed up just a few times. Its antigen is still unknown. The input lacks base qualities; no much larger clone sits a single base away. Results and caveats for the whole study, not just this receptor: Clinical and demographic metadata were provided uncurated, with the amount varying by source and participant.

Reading the germline V gene gives CDR1 SQVTM and CDR2 ANQGSEA. V lost 2 bases and J lost 8 bases, and the count of bases not matched to a germline gene is 7. Its CDR3 holds 13 amino acids, cysteine through phenylalanine. CDR3 DNA only is kept here, 39 bases in frame from base 1. TCRbeta CDR3 regions were amplified from genomic DNA using the immunoSEQ Assay, a bias-controlled multiplex PCR. The original methods were these. Nucleated cell counts per sample were estimated from amplification of reference gene primers within the assay. Sequence reads were collapsed and filtered to measure the absolute abundance of every unique TCRbeta CDR3 rearrangement. For each sample, productive Simpson clonality was calculated as the square root of Simpson's diversity index across productive rearrangements. TCRdb stores this immuneACCESS table with in-frame sequences only. Part of the clones is absent; in the studies checked, under half of the shortfall reflects unresolved V genes, and no reason is known for the rest. V, J and clone size derive from that table, while D and trimming were established from the DNA sequence. The sample table contains over 45,000 clones; only one count was recorded for 70% to 85% of them. About 4.1% of the sample is held by the ten biggest clonotypes.

The rearranged chain carries TRBV29-1 and TRBJ1-2, with 8 junctional bases fitting TRBD1. The receptor was isolated from a man in his fifties or sixties with active COVID-19. Sample: peripheral blood. The CDR3 region has the sequence CSVERGRGHGYTF. The sequenced DNA: TGCAGCGTTGAAAGGGGCAGGGGGCACGGCTACACCTTC.